Following are 28 T cell receptor beta chains from one sample sequenced in a study of T-cell reconstitution after alpha-beta-depleted transplantation in children. TCRbeta library construction was performed incorporating unique molecular identifiers. TCRdb reprocessed the PCR reads with MiXCR, giving one entry per CDR3 protein. The data show a few hundred thousand distinct CDR3 sequences, roughly two fifths seen once. The source material was PBMCs, sampled before TCRalphabeta/CD19-depleted stem cell transplant. These receptors all come from a girl aged 2 to 10 with aplastic anemia, due to receive a stem cell transplant.

The CDR3 DNA reads TGTGCCTGGAGTGAAAGGGGGGATAACTACGAGCAGTACTTC. Translating gives CAWSERGDNYEQYF. The gene calls are TRBV30 and TRBJ2-7; D might be TRBD1 or TRBD2, each matching 6 bases. Trimming took off 1 base at V and 3 bases at J, with 13 bases between the two ends. The germline V gene has CDR1 GTSNPN and CDR2 SVGIG (reference sequence). The CDR3 consists of 14 residues.

The chain uses TRBV4-1 and TRBJ2-2; no reliable D call. The CDR3 covers 14 residues. Trimming removed 4 bases at V and 1 base at J, with 7 bases between. In germline, CDR1 is MGHRA, CDR2 YSYEKL. The CDR3 DNA follows: TGCGCCAGCAGCCCGGAGAGGAACACCGGGGAGCTGTTTTTT. Translating gives CASSPERNTGELFF.

On this clonotype: This may come from a read error, since a much larger clone is one base off. The CDR3, as DNA: TGTGCCAGCAGTTATTCAGGGACGTCGGAAAATGAGCAGTTCTTC. It codes for CASSYSGTSENEQFF. The chain joins TRBV6-5 to TRBJ2-1; D possibly uses TRBD1 or TRBD2 (5 bases each). V gave up 3 bases and J gave up 7 bases, with 16 bases separating them. There are 15 residues in the CDR3. Germline V gene sequence: CDR1 MNHEY, CDR2 SVGAGI.

This clonotype was observed a handful of times. The chain couples TRBV12-3 or TRBV12-4 to TRBJ2-6, with no clear D. The ends were cut back, 3 bases at V and 4 bases at J, with 7 bases in the middle. This CDR3 is 14 amino acids long. CDR3 DNA sequence: TGTGCCAGCAGTTTTTCACACGGGGCCAACGTCCTGACTTTC. Its protein is CASSFSHGANVLTF.

This rearrangement joins TRBV5-6 to TRBJ2-7; 10 bases are a match to TRBD2. Per germline, CDR1 SGHDT and CDR2 YYEEEE. With 0 bases clipped from V and 6 bases from J, the junction kept 12 bases outside the gene matches. This CDR3 has 17 amino acids. The chain's CDR3 is CASSLGARAGGPVEQYF. CDR3 nucleotides: TGTGCCAGCAGCTTGGGTGCCCGAGCGGGAGGGCCGGTCGAGCAGTACTTC.

This clonotype was detected only a few times. The chain couples TRBV15 to TRBJ1-1, with TRBD1 matching 7 bases. The CDR3 contains 14 residues. Germline V CDR1 and CDR2: LNHNV, YYDKDF (reference sequence). V lost 4 bases to trimming and J lost 3 bases; unmatched junction nucleotides: 5. CDR3 in amino acids: CATSNGQAYTEAFF. CDR3 DNA: TGTGCCACCAGCAATGGACAGGCGTACACTGAAGCTTTCTTT.

This clonotype showed up just once. The gene calls are TRBV12-3 or TRBV12-4 and TRBJ2-1; 16 bases map to TRBD2. V was pared by 2 bases and J by 0 bases, with 10 bases of the junction left unmatched. This CDR3 is built from 21 residues. The CDR3 reads CASSLMRRGLAGGSSYNEQFF. The CDR3, as DNA: TGTGCCAGCAGTTTAATGCGAAGGGGACTAGCGGGAGGGAGCTCCTACAATGAGCAGTTCTTC.

CDR3 region: CSARGLQGDAKNIQYF. CDR3 in DNA: TGCAGTGCTAGAGGATTGCAGGGTGACGCCAAAAACATTCAGTACTTC. The chain couples TRBV20-1 to TRBJ2-4; D may be TRBD1 (5 bases). This CDR3 has 16 residues. Germline assignment: CDR1 DFQATT and CDR2 SNEGSKA (reference sequence). V was clipped by 1 base and J by 1 base, with 14 bases between them.

The genes are TRBV27 and TRBJ2-4; 10 nucleotides line up with TRBD2. V dropped 5 bases and J dropped 1; count of bases not matched to a gene: 8. Germline-derived CDR1 and CDR2 are MNHEY and SMNVEV (reference sequence). The CDR3 has 17 residues. CDR3 DNA sequence: TGTGCCAGCAGTCCGTTTGGACTAGCGGACGCCAAAAACATTCAGTACTTC. This encodes CASSPFGLADAKNIQYF.

The chain carries TRBV6-5 and TRBJ1-3, with unresolved D. Germline V gene data show CDR1 as MNHEY and CDR2 as SVGAGI. V lost 4 bases to trimming and J lost 4 bases, with 11 bases between them. There are 14 residues in the CDR3. For the CDR3, the DNA is TGTGCCAGCAGTTCCCCGATTAAAGGAAACACCATATATTTT. Its translation: CASSSPIKGNTIYF.

The gene calls are TRBV2 and TRBJ2-1; the D call may be TRBD1 or TRBD2 (5 bases each). Trimming removed 2 bases from V and 2 bases from J, with 10 bases in between. This CDR3 spans 15 amino acids. Germline V CDR1 and CDR2: SNHLY, FYNNEI. This CDR3 is CASSESGRAYNEQFF. CDR3 nucleotides: TGTGCCAGCAGTGAATCGGGACGCGCCTACAATGAGCAGTTCTTC.

The rearrangement links TRBV7-3 to TRBJ2-1; a possible D gene is TRBD2 (6 bases). The V end lost 2 bases, the J end lost 1 base, and 21 bases lay between the germline ends. The V gene's germline CDR1 is SGHTA and CDR2 FQGTGA. The CDR3 runs 19 residues. The CDR3 protein is CASSLGGWTMGGSYNEQFF. CDR3 nucleotides: TGTGCCAGCAGCTTAGGGGGGTGGACTATGGGTGGATCCTACAATGAGCAGTTCTTC.

The chain couples TRBV28 to TRBJ1-2; D remains ambiguous. Germline loops: CDR1 MDHEN, CDR2 SYDVKM. This CDR3 region has 15 residues. V was trimmed by 4 bases and J by 6 bases, leaving 18 bases between them. In DNA, the CDR3 is TGTGCCAGCAGTTCGCGCCCCATCCTCCTCCATGGCTACACCTTC. This sequence encodes CASSSRPILLHGYTF.

V usage is TRBV10-3 and J usage is TRBJ2-7, with TRBD1 matching over 7 bases. The J segment lost 0 bases and the V segment lost 6 bases, leaving 5 bases of the junction unmatched. This CDR3 comprises 14 residues. The germline CDR1 and CDR2 sequences are ENHRY and SYGVKD. DNA for the CDR3: TGTGCCATCAGGCAGGGGGAGAACTCCTACGAGCAGTACTTC. Protein sequence: CAIRQGENSYEQYF.

The J gene is TRBJ2-1, the V gene TRBV7-6; D might be TRBD2 (5 bases). Germline CDR1 and CDR2: SGHVS and FNYEAQ. CDR3 length: 15 residues. V gave up 3 bases and J gave up 6 bases, with 15 bases separating them. The CDR3 protein is CASSFQEDSSNEQFF. The CDR3 bases are TGTGCCAGCAGCTTCCAAGAGGACTCATCCAATGAGCAGTTCTTC.

The genes are TRBV5-5 and TRBJ2-7; D is possibly TRBD1 (6 bases). There are 16 residues in the CDR3. Germline CDR1 and CDR2: SGHKS and YYEKEE (reference sequence). Trimming pared 0 bases from V and 1 base from J, leaving 14 bases between. The CDR3 nucleotides read TGTGCCAGCAGCTTGGCAGGGGTCGTTCTTTCCTACGAGCAGTACTTC. Translation: CASSLAGVVLSYEQYF. Full variable domain (outside the CDR3, taken from reference TRBV5-5 and TRBJ2-7): DAGVTQSPTHLIKTRGQQVTLRCSPISGHKSVSWYQQVLGQGPQFIFQYYEKEERGRGNFPDRFSARQFPNYSSELNVNALLLGDSALYLCASSLAGVVLSYEQYFGPGTRLTVT.

This clonotype is a singleton in its sample. This rearrangement joins TRBV20-1 to TRBJ2-3, with D perhaps matching TRBD2 (6 bases). V was clipped by 5 bases and J by 5 bases, with 11 bases between them. The CDR3 extends over 12 amino acids. Germline V gives CDR1 DFQATT, CDR2 SNEGSKA (reference sequence). The CDR3 DNA reads as TGCAGTGCTGTTACCGGGGGAGATACGCAGTATTTT. This translates into CSAVTGGDTQYF.

The chain combines TRBV20-1 with TRBJ2-1; 12 bases agree with TRBD2. The CDR3 totals 18 residues. Germline CDR1 and CDR2: DFQATT and SNEGSKA (reference sequence). V lost 7 bases and J lost 2; bases outside the gene matches: 15. The CDR3 sequence: CSVPTGLAGKVAYNEQFF. The CDR3 nucleotides are TGCAGTGTCCCCACCGGACTAGCGGGGAAAGTCGCCTACAATGAGCAGTTCTTC.

The gene calls are TRBV20-1 and TRBJ2-3, with 7 bases that match TRBD2. Germline trimming cut 0 bases from V and 14 bases from J; bases unmatched to any gene: 8. There are 12 residues in the CDR3. Germline V lookup: CDR1 DFQATT, CDR2 SNEGSKA (reference sequence). The CDR3 sequence is CSAREGASGTYF. Here the CDR3 DNA reads TGCAGTGCTAGAGAAGGGGCTAGCGGAACGTATTTT.

This sequence joins TRBV7-2 and TRBJ2-5, with a possible D match to TRBD2 (6 bases). CDR1 is SGHTA, CDR2 FQGNSA, per germline. The CDR3 has 17 residues. Trimming shortened V by 2 bases and J by 4 bases, and 20 bases separated the two germline ends. The CDR3 coding sequence is TGTGCCAGCAGCTTACGAAGGCGGGGAGGTTGGGGAGAGACCCAGTACTTC. This encodes CASSLRRRGGWGETQYF.

J is TRBJ2-7 and V is TRBV4-2; D not certain. The CDR3 length is 14 residues. Germline lookup yields CDR1 LGHNA and CDR2 YNFKEQ. Trimming removed 4 bases at V and 0 bases at J, with 10 bases between. The CDR3 DNA reads as TGTGCCAGCAGCCCAGACTTGCCCTCCTACGAGCAGTACTTC. Its translation is CASSPDLPSYEQYF.

This rearrangement joins TRBV5-8 to TRBJ2-3; D uncertain. The germline CDR1 and CDR2 sequences are SGHTS and YDEGEE. Trimming left V 0 bases short and J 2 bases short, with 7 bases between. There are 14 residues in the CDR3. This CDR3 reads CASSLEQNTDTQYF. DNA of the CDR3: TGTGCCAGCAGCTTGGAACAGAACACAGATACGCAGTATTTT.

Concerning this clonotype itself: This may come from a read error, since a much larger clone is one base off. The gene calls are TRBV5-1 and TRBJ1-1, with D perhaps TRBD1 (5 bases). The ends were cut back, 5 bases at V and 5 bases at J, with 22 bases in the middle. Germline loops: CDR1 SGHRS, CDR2 YFSETQ. The CDR3 is 16 residues long. The CDR3 DNA follows: TGCGCCAGCAGGTGGGACGGCCTTTCAAGGGGAACTGAAGCTTTCTTT. It encodes CASRWDGLSRGTEAFF.

The chain joins TRBV18 to TRBJ2-5; 7 bases fit TRBD2. Germline V lookup: CDR1 KGHSH, CDR2 LQKENI. Trimming took 0 bases from V and 4 from J; bases not matched to a gene: 5. This CDR3 region has 15 residues. DNA for the CDR3: TGTGCCAGCTCACCACCTGGGCAGCGGGGAGAGACCCAGTACTTC. Amino acids: CASSPPGQRGETQYF. The full variable domain, in which reference TRBV18 and TRBJ2-5 provide the parts outside the CDR3, is NAGVMQNPRHLVRRRGQEARLRCSPMKGHSHVYWYRQLPEEGLKFMVYLQKENIIDESGMPKERFSAEFPKEGPSILRIQQVVRGDSAAYFCASSPPGQRGETQYFGPGTRLLVL.

This clonotype was seen only a few times. The V and J genes are TRBV12-3 or TRBV12-4 and TRBJ1-6, with D uncertain. This CDR3 is built from 15 residues. Between the trimmed V and J ends, which lost 2 bases and 5 bases, there was a span of 10 bases. The CDR3 spells CASSLNNRNNSPLHF. CDR3 bases: TGTGCCAGCAGTTTAAATAACAGAAATAATTCACCCCTCCACTTT.

This sequence joins TRBV10-3 and TRBJ2-1, with D possibly TRBD2 on 5 matching bases. The germline V gene has CDR1 ENHRY and CDR2 SYGVKD. Trimming left V 5 bases short and J 2 bases short, with 16 bases between. The CDR3 sequence is 16 residues long. The CDR3 bases are TGTGCCATCAGTCGGTCCGGGGAGCACACCTACAATGAGCAGTTCTTC. It yields the protein CAISRSGEHTYNEQFF.

This clonotype has ten or more counts. This rearrangement joins TRBV20-1 to TRBJ2-1, with D hard to call. Germline loops: CDR1 DFQATT, CDR2 SNEGSKA (reference sequence). V was trimmed by 6 bases and J by 7 bases, leaving 16 bases between them. CDR3 size: 13 residues. The CDR3 DNA follows: TGCAGTGCCCCGAAGGGCCGGTGGAATGAGCAGTTCTTC. It yields the protein CSAPKGRWNEQFF.

The V and J genes are TRBV6-6 and TRBJ2-7; 9 positions agree with TRBD2. Per the germline V gene, CDR1 is MNHNY and CDR2 is SVGAGI (reference sequence). This CDR3 is 15 amino acids long. With V trimmed by 4 bases and J by 6 bases, 10 bases remained unmatched. The CDR3 sequence is CASSFVAGEAREQYF. The CDR3, as DNA: TGTGCCAGCAGTTTCGTAGCGGGAGAGGCGCGCGAGCAGTACTTC.